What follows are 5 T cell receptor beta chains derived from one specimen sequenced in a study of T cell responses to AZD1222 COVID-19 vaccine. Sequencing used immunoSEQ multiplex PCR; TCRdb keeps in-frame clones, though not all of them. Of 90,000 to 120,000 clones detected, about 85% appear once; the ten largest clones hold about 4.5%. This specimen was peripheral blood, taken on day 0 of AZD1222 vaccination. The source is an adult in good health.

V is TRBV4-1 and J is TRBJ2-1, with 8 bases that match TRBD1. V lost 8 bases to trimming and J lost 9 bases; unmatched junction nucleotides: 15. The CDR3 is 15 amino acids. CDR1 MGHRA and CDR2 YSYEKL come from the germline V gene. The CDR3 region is CASAGETGGYGEQFF. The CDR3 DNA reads TGCGCCAGCGCAGGAGAAACAGGGGGGTATGGTGAGCAGTTCTTC.

CDR3 sequence: CASSHSPGTGNTGELFF. The CDR3 DNA follows: TGTGCCAGCAGCCATTCCCCCGGGACAGGGAACACCGGGGAGCTGTTTTTT. The chain uses TRBV5-5 and TRBJ2-2; the match to TRBD1 covers 8 bases. The germline V gene has CDR1 SGHKS and CDR2 YYEKEE (reference sequence). This CDR3 is 17 amino acids long. The V gene end was trimmed by 4 bases and the J gene end by 1 base; junction bases not matched to a gene: 9.

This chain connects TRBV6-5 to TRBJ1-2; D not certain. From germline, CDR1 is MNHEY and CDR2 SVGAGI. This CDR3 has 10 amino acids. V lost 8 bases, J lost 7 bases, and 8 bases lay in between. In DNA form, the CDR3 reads TGTGCCAGCCAAGAGGCTGGCTACACCTTC. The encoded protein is CASQEAGYTF.

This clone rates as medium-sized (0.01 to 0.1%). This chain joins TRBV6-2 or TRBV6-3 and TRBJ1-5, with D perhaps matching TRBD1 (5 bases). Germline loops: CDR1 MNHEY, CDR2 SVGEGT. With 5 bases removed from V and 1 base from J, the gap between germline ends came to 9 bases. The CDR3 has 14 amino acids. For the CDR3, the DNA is TGTGCCAGCAGTAATTGGGACAGCAATCAGCCCCAGCATTTT. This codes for CASSNWDSNQPQHF.

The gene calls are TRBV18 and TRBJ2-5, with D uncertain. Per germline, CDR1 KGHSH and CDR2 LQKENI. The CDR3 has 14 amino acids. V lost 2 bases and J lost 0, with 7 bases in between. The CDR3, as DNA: TGTGCCAGCTCACCAGGAACGGACCAAGAGACCCAGTACTTC. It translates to CASSPGTDQETQYF.